The T cell receptor (beta chain) under discussion was sequenced for a study of T-cell reconstitution after alpha-beta-depleted transplantation in children. Study-level findings and limits: At around two months after transplant, the alpha-beta T cells were reportedly derived from several hundred expanded clones that came from non-depleted graft cells. From newly produced T cells came most of the T-cell counts and diversity one year after transplant.

As it was prepared, the TCRbeta library received unique molecular identifiers. Each CDR3 protein is one row after TCRdb ran MiXCR on the PCR reads. Seen here are fewer than 550,000 distinct CDR3 sequences, 8% to 11% observed once, and the top ten hold just over 2%. This clonotype occurred many times. Its antigen is as yet unknown. The CDR3 loop spans 13 amino acids. Germline loops: CDR1 MNHNY, CDR2 SVGAGI (reference sequence). The V end was cut by 0 bases, the J end by 10 bases, with 12 bases between. This chain uses TRBV6-6 with TRBJ1-2; perhaps TRBD1 as D (6 bases). Sequenced material: PBMCs, taken before TCRalphabeta/CD19-depleted stem cell transplant. This clonotype originated in a child aged 2-15 years with inherited bone marrow failure, due to receive a stem cell transplant. This CDR3 reads CASSYSTTGSYTF. DNA for the CDR3: TGTGCCAGCAGTTACTCTACGACAGGATCCTACACCTTC.